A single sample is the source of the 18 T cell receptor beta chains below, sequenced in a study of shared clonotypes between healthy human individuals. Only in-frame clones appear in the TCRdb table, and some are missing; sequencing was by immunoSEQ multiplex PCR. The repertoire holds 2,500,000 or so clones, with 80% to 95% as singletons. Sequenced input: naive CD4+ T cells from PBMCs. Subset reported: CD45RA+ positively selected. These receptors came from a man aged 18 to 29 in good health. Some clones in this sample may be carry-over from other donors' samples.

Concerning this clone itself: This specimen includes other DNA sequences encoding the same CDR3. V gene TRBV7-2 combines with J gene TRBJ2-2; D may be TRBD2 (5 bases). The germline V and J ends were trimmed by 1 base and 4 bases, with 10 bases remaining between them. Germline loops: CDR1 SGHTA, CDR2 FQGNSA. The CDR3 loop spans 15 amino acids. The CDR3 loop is CASSLGLAGTGELFF. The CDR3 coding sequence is TGTGCCAGCAGCTTAGGCCTAGCTGGCACCGGGGAGCTGTTTTTT. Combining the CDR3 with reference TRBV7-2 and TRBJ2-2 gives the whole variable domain GAGVSQSPSNKVTEKGKDVELRCDPISGHTALYWYRQSLGQGLEFLIYFQGNSAPDKSGLPSDRFSAERTGGSVSTLTIQRTQQEDSAVYLCASSLGLAGTGELFFGEGSRLTVL.

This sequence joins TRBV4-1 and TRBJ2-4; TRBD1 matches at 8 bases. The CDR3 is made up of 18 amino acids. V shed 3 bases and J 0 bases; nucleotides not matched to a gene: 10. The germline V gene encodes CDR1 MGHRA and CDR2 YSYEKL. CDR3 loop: CASSQPERTGRAKNIQYF. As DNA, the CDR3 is TGCGCCAGCAGCCAGCCCGAACGGACAGGGCGAGCCAAAAACATTCAGTACTTC.

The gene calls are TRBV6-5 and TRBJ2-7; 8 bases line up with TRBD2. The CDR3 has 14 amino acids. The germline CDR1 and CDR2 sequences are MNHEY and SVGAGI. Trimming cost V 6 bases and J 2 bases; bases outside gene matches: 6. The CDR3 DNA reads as TGTGCCAGCAGGAAGAGCGGGAGCACCTACGAGCAGTACTTC. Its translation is CASRKSGSTYEQYF.

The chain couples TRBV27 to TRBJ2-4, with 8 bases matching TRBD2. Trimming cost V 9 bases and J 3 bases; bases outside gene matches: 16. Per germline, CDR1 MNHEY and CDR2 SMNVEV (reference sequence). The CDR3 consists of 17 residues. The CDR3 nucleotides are TGTGCCAGACCCCGATTAGCGGGATTTATAGGCAAAAACATTCAGTACTTC. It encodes CARPRLAGFIGKNIQYF.

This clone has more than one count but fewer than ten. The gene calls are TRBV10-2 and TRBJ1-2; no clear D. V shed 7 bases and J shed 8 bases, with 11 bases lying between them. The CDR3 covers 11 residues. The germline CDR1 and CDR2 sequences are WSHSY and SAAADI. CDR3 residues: CASIGGDGYTF. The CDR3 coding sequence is TGCGCCAGCATCGGCGGCGACGGCTACACCTTC.

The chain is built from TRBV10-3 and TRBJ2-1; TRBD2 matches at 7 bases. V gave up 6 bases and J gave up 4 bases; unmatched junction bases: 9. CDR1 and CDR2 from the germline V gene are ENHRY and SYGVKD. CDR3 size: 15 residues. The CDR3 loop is CAISGLAGDYNEQFF. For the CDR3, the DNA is TGTGCCATCAGCGGTCTTGCGGGAGATTACAATGAGCAGTTCTTC.

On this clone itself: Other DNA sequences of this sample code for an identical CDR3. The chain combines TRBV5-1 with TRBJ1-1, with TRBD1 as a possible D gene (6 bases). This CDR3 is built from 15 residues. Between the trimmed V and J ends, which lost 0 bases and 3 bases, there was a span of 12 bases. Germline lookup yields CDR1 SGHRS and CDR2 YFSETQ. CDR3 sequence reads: CASSLAGGWDTEAFF. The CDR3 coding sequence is TGCGCCAGCAGCTTGGCTGGGGGCTGGGACACTGAAGCTTTCTTT.

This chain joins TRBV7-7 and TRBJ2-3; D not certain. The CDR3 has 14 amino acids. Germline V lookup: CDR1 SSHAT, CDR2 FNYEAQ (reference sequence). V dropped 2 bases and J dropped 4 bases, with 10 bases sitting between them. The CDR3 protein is CASSLNPPPDTQYF. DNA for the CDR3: TGTGCCAGCAGCTTAAATCCGCCACCAGATACGCAGTATTTT. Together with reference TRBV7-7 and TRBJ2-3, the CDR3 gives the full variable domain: GAGVSQSPRYKVTKRGQDVTLRCDPISSHATLYWYQQALGQGPEFLTYFNYEAQPDKSGLPSDRFSAERPEGSISTLTIQRTEQRDSAMYRCASSLNPPPDTQYFGPGTRLTVL.

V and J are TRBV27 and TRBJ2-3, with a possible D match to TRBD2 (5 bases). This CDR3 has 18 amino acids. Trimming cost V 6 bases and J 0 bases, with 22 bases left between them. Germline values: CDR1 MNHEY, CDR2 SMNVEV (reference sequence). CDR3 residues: CASRIRAIAGRSTDTQYF. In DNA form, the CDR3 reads TGTGCCAGCAGGATAAGGGCTATTGCTGGGAGAAGCACAGATACGCAGTATTTT.

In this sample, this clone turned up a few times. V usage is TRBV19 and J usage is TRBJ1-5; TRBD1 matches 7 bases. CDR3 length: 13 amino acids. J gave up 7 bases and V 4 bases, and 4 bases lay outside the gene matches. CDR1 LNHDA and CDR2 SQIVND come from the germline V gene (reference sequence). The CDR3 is CASSTHRGQPQHF. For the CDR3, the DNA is TGTGCCAGTAGTACGCACAGGGGACAGCCCCAGCATTTT.

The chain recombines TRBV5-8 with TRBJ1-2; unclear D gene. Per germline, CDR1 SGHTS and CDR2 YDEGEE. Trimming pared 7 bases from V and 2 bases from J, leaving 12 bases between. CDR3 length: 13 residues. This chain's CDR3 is CASGGVGNYGYTF. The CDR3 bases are TGTGCCAGCGGTGGGGTCGGGAACTATGGCTACACCTTC.

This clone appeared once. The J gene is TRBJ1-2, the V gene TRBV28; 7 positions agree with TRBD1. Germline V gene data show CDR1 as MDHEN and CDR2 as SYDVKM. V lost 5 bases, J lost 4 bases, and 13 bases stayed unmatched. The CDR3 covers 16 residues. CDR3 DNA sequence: TGTGCCAGCAGTACACCCCAACAGGGGCGAACCTATGGCTACACCTTC. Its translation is CASSTPQQGRTYGYTF.

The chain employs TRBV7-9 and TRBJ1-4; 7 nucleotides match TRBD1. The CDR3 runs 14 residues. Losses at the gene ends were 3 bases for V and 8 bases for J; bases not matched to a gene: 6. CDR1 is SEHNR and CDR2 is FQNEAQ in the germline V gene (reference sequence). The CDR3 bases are TGTGCCAGCAGCTTTCGGGACAGTCGGGAAAAACTGTTTTTT. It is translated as CASSFRDSREKLFF.

The CDR3, as DNA: TGTGCCAGCAGCCGGGACAGGGGGGCCGGGGCCAACGTCCTGACTTTC. This translates into CASSRDRGAGANVLTF. The gene calls are TRBV7-9 and TRBJ2-6, with 11 bases aligning to TRBD1. CDR3 length: 16 residues. V gave up 5 bases and J gave up 4 bases; unmatched junction bases: 4. From germline, CDR1 is SEHNR and CDR2 FQNEAQ (reference sequence).

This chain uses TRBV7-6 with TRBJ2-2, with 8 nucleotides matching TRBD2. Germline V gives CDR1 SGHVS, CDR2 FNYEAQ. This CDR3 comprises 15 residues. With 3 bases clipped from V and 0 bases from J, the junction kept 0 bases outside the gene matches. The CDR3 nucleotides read TGTGCCAGCAGCTTTAGCGGGGCGAACACCGGGGAGCTGTTTTTT. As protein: CASSFSGANTGELFF. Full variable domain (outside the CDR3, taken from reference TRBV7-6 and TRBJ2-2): GAGVSQSPRYKVTKRGQDVALRCDPISGHVSLYWYRQALGQGPEFLTYFNYEAQQDKSGLPNDRFSAERPEGSISTLTIQRTEQRDSAMYRCASSFSGANTGELFFGEGSRLTVL.

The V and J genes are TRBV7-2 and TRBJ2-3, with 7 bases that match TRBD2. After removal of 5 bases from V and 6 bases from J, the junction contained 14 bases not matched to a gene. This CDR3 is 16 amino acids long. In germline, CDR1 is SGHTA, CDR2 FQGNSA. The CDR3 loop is CASSRTRRGGADTQYF. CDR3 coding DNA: TGTGCCAGCAGCAGGACTAGGCGGGGAGGAGCGGATACGCAGTATTTT. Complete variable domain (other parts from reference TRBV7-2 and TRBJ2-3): GAGVSQSPSNKVTEKGKDVELRCDPISGHTALYWYRQSLGQGLEFLIYFQGNSAPDKSGLPSDRFSAERTGGSVSTLTIQRTQQEDSAVYLCASSRTRRGGADTQYFGPGTRLTVL.

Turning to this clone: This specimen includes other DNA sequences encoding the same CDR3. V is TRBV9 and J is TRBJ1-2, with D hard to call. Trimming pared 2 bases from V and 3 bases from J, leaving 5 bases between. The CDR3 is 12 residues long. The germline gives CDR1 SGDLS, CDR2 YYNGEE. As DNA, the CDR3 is TGTGCCAGCAGCGTCAGTGACTATGGCTACACCTTC. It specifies CASSVSDYGYTF.

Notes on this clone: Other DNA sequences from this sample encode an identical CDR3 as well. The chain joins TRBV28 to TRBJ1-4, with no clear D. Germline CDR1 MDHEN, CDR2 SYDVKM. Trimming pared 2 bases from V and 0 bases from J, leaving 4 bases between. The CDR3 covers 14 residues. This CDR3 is CASSLGATNEKLFF. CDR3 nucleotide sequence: TGTGCCAGCAGTTTAGGAGCAACTAATGAAAAACTGTTTTTT.